The 12 T cell receptor beta chains in this list originate from one sample, sequenced in a study of blood T cell repertoires in COVID-19. TCRdb keeps only in-frame clones here, not all; method: immunoSEQ multiplex PCR. The sample includes some 48,000 clones, around 85% seen only once; the top ten take 5% to 7%. The sample was peripheral blood. The receptors here all came from a woman in her fifties or sixties with acute or convalescent COVID-19.

V usage is TRBV5-1 and J usage is TRBJ1-2; D remains unclear. The V gene lost 4 bases and the J gene lost 4 bases, with 11 bases spanning the gap. The CDR3 is 13 residues long. From germline, CDR1 is SGHRS and CDR2 YFSETQ. CDR3 residues: CASSTDGGYGYTF. The DNA for the CDR3 is TGCGCCAGCAGCACGGACGGAGGCTATGGCTACACCTTC.

The V gene is TRBV19, the J gene TRBJ1-3; the D gene is possibly TRBD1 (5 bases). The germline V gene has CDR1 LNHDA and CDR2 SQIVND (reference sequence). This CDR3 is 15 amino acids long. Trimming left V 8 bases short and J 0 bases short, with 14 bases between. The chain's CDR3 is CASSRDSRSGNTIYF. The CDR3 DNA sequence: TGTGCCAGTTCCCGGGACTCCCGCTCTGGAAACACCATATATTTT.

This chain links TRBV19 with TRBJ1-5; 9 nucleotides align to TRBD1. The CDR3 sequence is 16 residues long. Germline V gives CDR1 LNHDA, CDR2 SQIVND (reference sequence). Trimming at V came to 7 bases and at J to 7 bases, leaving 14 bases not matched to a gene. CDR3 sequence (DNA): TGTGCCAGTACCCCCCCCGGAGGACAGGGGAGGCAGCCCCAGCATTTT. Its protein product is CASTPPGGQGRQPQHF.

V is TRBV6-6 and J is TRBJ2-7; 8 nucleotides line up with TRBD1. The CDR3 is 13 amino acids. CDR1 and CDR2 from the germline V gene are MNHNY and SVGAGI (reference sequence). The trim removed 2 bases at V and 6 bases at J, leaving 3 bases unmatched. CDR3 residues: CASSYGQGGEQYF. The DNA for the CDR3 is TGTGCCAGCAGTTACGGACAGGGAGGCGAGCAGTACTTC.

The rearrangement links TRBV5-4 to TRBJ2-2, with 7 positions matching TRBD2. The V segment lost 5 bases and the J segment 7 bases; nucleotides outside the gene matches: 11. The CDR3 sequence is 15 residues long. Germline V gene sequence: CDR1 SGHNT, CDR2 YYREEE (reference sequence). CDR3 in amino acids: CASRQGGSYHGELFF. The CDR3 DNA sequence: TGTGCCAGCAGGCAGGGAGGGAGTTATCACGGGGAGCTGTTTTTT. Variable domain in full (rest from reference TRBV5-4 and TRBJ2-2): ETGVTQSPTHLIKTRGQQVTLRCSSQSGHNTVSWYQQALGQGPQFIFQYYREEENGRGNFPPRFSGLQFPNYSSELNVNALELDDSALYLCASRQGGSYHGELFFGEGSRLTVL.

V usage is TRBV6-5 and J usage is TRBJ2-2, with 10 nucleotides matching TRBD1. This CDR3 is built from 15 residues. The V segment lost 7 bases and the J segment 5 bases; nucleotides outside the gene matches: 7. In germline, CDR1 is MNHEY, CDR2 SVGAGI. The CDR3 loop is CASNRQGARTGELFF. The CDR3 nucleotides are TGTGCCAGCAATAGACAGGGGGCGCGAACCGGGGAGCTGTTTTTT.

The gene calls are TRBV14 and TRBJ2-1; no clear D gene. V gave up 0 bases and J gave up 7 bases, with 7 bases separating them. Germline V gene data show CDR1 as SGHDN and CDR2 as FVKESK. This CDR3 contains 13 residues. CDR3 region: CASSQDRLNEQFF. For the CDR3, the DNA is TGTGCCAGCAGCCAAGACCGGTTGAATGAGCAGTTCTTC.

This clone was found once. This chain connects TRBV29-1 to TRBJ2-5, with a possible D match to TRBD2 (5 bases). CDR1 and CDR2 (germline): SQVTM, ANQGSEA. Trimming stripped 8 bases from V and 4 bases from J, with 20 bases between. This CDR3 comprises 14 residues. Here the CDR3 reads CSHEGGVSGETQYF. In DNA, the CDR3 is TGCAGCCACGAGGGTGGTGTATCGGGAGAGACCCAGTACTTC. The full variable domain, its missing parts supplied by reference TRBV29-1 and TRBJ2-5, is SAVISQKPSRDICQRGTSLTIQCQVDSQVTMMFWYRQQPGQSLTLIATANQGSEATYESGFVIDKFPISRPNLTFSTLTVSNMSPEDSSIYLCSHEGGVSGETQYFGPGTRLLVL.

A remark on this clone: One end of the junction fails to match germline, which may point to a read error. CDR3 in amino acids: CNASREAEAFF. In DNA form, the CDR3 reads TGCAATGCTAGCAGGGAGGCTGAAGCTTTCTTT. The rearrangement joins TRBV20-1 to TRBJ1-1; TRBD1 is a possible D gene (5 bases). In germline, CDR1 is DFQATT, CDR2 SNEGSKA (reference sequence). This CDR3 spans 11 amino acids.

A few counts support this clone. This CDR3 reads CASSYVRGEAGELFF. CDR3 nucleotide sequence: TGTGCCAGCAGTTACGTCAGGGGAGAGGCCGGGGAGCTGTTTTTT. The genes are TRBV6-5 and TRBJ2-2, with D perhaps matching TRBD1 (6 bases). This CDR3 has 15 residues. V lost 2 bases and J lost 6, with 13 bases in between. Germline V gene sequence: CDR1 MNHEY, CDR2 SVGAGI.

This rearrangement joins TRBV4-3 to TRBJ2-1; TRBD2 agrees at 7 bases. Germline CDR1 and CDR2: LGHNA and YSLEER. The J segment lost 5 bases and the V segment lost 0 bases, leaving 10 bases of the junction unmatched. CDR3 length: 17 amino acids. The CDR3 here is CASSQDGGTRANNEQFF. CDR3 DNA: TGCGCCAGCAGCCAAGACGGGGGGACCAGAGCCAACAATGAGCAGTTCTTC.

The chain uses TRBV3-1 (or the pseudogene TRBV3-2) and TRBJ2-3, with D uncertain. V gave up 1 base and J gave up 1 base, with 6 bases separating them. The CDR3 loop spans 14 amino acids. Germline V gene lookup returns CDR1 LGHDT and CDR2 YNNKEL (reference sequence). The chain's CDR3 is CASSQGGGTDTQYF. CDR3 sequence (DNA): TGTGCCAGCAGCCAAGGAGGAGGCACAGATACGCAGTATTTT.